There are many counts of the clone carrying this T cell receptor (beta chain). What it binds is not known. Trimming removed 1 base from V and 10 bases from J; junction bases left unmatched: 5. CDR3 length equals 14 residues. This record belongs to a study of T-cell reconstitution after alpha-beta-depleted transplantation in children. Study results and limitations: For some patients, TCRbeta diversity was high at day 60 because of recipient T cells and thymic progenitors that survived. T-cell counts and diversity at one year following transplant were attributed mainly to newly produced T cells. Reported findings indicate that, about two months after transplant, alpha-beta T cells came from several hundred expanded clones, which were derived from non-depleted graft cells.

Construction of the TCRbeta library involved unique molecular identifiers. TCRdb analysed the PCR reads with MiXCR anew, one entry per CDR3 protein. The table has about 200,000 distinct CDR3 sequences, roughly 8.3% seen once. The sequence came from a male patient aged 2 to 10 who had a stem cell transplant for acute myeloid leukemia, so the T cells may come from the graft donor. The J gene is TRBJ2-1, the V gene TRBV12-3 or TRBV12-4, with 9 bases fitting TRBD2. Sequences were derived from PBMCs, mostly from graft donor cells, sampled 360 days after TCRalphabeta/CD19-depleted stem cell transplant. The CDR3 loop is CASSLGGGAREQFF. The DNA for the CDR3 is TGTGCCAGCAGTTTAGGCGGGGGGGCCCGGGAGCAGTTCTTC.